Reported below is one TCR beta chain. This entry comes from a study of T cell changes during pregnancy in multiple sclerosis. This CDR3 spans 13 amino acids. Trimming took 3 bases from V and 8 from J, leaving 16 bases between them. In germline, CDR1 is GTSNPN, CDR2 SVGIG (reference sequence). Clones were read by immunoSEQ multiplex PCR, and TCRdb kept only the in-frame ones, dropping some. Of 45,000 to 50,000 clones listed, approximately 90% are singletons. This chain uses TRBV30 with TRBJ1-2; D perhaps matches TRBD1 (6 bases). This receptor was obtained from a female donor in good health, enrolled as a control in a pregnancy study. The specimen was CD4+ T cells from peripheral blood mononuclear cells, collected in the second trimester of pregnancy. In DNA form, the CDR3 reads TGTGCCTGGAGGGTGGCGGGCGGGGGCGGCTACACCTTC. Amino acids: CAWRVAGGGGYTF.